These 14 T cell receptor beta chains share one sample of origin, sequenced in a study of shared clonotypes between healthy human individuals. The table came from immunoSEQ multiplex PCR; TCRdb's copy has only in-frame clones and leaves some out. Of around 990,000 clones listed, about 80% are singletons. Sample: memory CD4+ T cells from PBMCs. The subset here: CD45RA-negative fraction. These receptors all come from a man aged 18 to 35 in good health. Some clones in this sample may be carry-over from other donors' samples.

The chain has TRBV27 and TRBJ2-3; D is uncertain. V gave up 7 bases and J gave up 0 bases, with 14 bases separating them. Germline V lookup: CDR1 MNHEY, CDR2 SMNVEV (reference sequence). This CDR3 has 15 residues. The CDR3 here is CASNMGYSSTDTQYF. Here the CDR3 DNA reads TGTGCCAGCAACATGGGATACTCGAGCACAGATACGCAGTATTTT.

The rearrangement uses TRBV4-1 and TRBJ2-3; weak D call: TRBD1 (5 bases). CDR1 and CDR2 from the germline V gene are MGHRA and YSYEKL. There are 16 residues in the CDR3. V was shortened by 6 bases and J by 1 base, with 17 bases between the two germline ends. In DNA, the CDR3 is TGCGCCAGCAGTTCCCGGTCAGGGATCGGCACAGATACGCAGTATTTT. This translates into CASSSRSGIGTDTQYF.

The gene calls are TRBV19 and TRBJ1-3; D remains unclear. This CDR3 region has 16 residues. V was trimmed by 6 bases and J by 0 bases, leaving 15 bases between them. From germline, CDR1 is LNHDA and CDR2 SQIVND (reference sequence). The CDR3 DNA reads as TGTGCCAGTAGGCCGGAAGGACTTCGCTCTGGAAACACCATATATTTT. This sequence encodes CASRPEGLRSGNTIYF.

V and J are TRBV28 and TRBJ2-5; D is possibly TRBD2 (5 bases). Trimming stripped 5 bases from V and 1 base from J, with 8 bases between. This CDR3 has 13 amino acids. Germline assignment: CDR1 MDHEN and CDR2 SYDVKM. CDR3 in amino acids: CASSSGLQETQYF. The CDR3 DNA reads TGTGCCAGCAGTAGCGGACTCCAAGAGACCCAGTACTTC.

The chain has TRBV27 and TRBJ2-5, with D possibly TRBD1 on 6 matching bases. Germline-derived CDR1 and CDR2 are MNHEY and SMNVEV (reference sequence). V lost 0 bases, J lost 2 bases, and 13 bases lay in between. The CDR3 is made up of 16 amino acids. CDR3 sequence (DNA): TGTGCCAGCAGTTTATCGATAAACAGGGCTCAAGAGACCCAGTACTTC. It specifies CASSLSINRAQETQYF.

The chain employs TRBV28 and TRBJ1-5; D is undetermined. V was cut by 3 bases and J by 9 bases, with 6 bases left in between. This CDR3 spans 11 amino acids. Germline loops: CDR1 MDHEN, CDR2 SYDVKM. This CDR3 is CASSFQRPQHF. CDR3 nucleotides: TGTGCCAGCAGTTTTCAAAGGCCCCAGCATTTT.

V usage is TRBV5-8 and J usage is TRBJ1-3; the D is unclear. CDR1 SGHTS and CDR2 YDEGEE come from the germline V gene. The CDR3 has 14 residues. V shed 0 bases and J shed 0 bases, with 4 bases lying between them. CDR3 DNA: TGTGCCAGCAGCTTGGCGCCCTCTGGAAACACCATATATTTT. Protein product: CASSLAPSGNTIYF.

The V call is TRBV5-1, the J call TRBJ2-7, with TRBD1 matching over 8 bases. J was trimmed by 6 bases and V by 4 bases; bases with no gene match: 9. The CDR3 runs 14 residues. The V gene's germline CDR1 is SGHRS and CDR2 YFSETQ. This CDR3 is CASSHPDRAGEQYF. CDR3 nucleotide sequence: TGCGCCAGCAGCCACCCGGACAGGGCAGGCGAGCAGTACTTC.

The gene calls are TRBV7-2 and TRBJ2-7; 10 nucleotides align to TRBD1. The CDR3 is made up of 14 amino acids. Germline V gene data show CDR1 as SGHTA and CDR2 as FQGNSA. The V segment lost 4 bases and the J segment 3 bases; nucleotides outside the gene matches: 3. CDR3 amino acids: CASSSDRGFYEQYF. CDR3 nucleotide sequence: TGTGCCAGCAGCTCGGACAGGGGGTTCTACGAGCAGTACTTC.

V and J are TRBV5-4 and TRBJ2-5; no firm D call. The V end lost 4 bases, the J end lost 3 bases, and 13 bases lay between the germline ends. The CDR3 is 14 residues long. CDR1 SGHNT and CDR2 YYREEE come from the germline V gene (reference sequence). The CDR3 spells CASSPPGAKETQYF. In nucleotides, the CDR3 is TGTGCCAGCAGCCCCCCAGGCGCGAAAGAGACCCAGTACTTC.

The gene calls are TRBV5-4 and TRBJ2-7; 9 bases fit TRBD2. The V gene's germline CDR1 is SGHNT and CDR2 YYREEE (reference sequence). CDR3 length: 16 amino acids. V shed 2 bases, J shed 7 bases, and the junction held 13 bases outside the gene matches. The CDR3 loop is CASSLPPGLAVGEQYF. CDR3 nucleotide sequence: TGTGCCAGCAGCTTACCTCCGGGACTAGCCGTTGGGGAGCAGTACTTC.

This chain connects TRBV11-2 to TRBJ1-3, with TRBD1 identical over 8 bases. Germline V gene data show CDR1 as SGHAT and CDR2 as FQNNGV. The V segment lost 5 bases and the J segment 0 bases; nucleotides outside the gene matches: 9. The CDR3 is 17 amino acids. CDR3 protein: CASSLIRDRPSGNTIYF. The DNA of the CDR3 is TGTGCCAGCAGCCTCATACGGGACAGGCCCTCTGGAAACACCATATATTTT.

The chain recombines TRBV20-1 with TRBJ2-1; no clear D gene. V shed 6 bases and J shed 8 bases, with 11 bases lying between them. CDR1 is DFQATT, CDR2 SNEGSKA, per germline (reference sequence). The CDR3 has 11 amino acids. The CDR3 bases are TGCAGTGCCACGTTCACCTATGAGCAGTTCTTC. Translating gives CSATFTYEQFF.

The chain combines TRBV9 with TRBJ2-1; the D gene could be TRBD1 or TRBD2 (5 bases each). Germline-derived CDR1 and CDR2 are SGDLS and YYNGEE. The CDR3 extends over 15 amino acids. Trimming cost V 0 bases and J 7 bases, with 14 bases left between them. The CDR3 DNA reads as TGTGCCAGCAGCGTAGACGGGACCCGTTTTAATGAGCAGTTCTTC. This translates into CASSVDGTRFNEQFF.